This T cell receptor beta chain stems from a study of T cell responses to AZD1222 COVID-19 vaccine. Per germline, CDR1 MDHEN and CDR2 SYDVKM. J lost 0 bases, V lost 2 bases, and 0 bases had no gene match. CDR3 length: 15 amino acids. The protocol was immunoSEQ multiplex PCR, while the TCRdb copy is restricted to in-frame clones and leaves out a portion. This table holds roughly 100,000 clones, approximately 87% found once. V and J are TRBV28 and TRBJ1-3; 8 bases align to TRBD1. This receptor was taken from an adult in good health. The input for sequencing was peripheral blood, taken on day 0 of AZD1222 vaccination. The chain's CDR3 is CASSLTGGSGNTIYF. In nucleotides, the CDR3 is TGTGCCAGCAGTTTAACAGGGGGCTCTGGAAACACCATATATTTT.